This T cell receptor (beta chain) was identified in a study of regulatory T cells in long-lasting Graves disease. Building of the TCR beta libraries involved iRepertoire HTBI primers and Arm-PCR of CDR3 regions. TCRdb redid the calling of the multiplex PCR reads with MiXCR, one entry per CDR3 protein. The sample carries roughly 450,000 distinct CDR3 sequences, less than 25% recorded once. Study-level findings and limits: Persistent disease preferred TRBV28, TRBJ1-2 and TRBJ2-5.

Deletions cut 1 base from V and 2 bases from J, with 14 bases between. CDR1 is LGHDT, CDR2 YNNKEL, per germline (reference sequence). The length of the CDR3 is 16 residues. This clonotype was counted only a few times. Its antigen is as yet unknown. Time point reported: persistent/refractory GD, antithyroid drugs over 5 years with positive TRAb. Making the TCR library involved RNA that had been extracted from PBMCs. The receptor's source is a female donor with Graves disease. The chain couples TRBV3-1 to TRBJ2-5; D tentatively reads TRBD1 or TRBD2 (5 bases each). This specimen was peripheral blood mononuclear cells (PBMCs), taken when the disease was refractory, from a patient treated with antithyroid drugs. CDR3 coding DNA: TGTGCCAGCAGCCAAGGGCCGGGACGGATTCAAGAGACCCAGTACTTC. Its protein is CASSQGPGRIQETQYF.